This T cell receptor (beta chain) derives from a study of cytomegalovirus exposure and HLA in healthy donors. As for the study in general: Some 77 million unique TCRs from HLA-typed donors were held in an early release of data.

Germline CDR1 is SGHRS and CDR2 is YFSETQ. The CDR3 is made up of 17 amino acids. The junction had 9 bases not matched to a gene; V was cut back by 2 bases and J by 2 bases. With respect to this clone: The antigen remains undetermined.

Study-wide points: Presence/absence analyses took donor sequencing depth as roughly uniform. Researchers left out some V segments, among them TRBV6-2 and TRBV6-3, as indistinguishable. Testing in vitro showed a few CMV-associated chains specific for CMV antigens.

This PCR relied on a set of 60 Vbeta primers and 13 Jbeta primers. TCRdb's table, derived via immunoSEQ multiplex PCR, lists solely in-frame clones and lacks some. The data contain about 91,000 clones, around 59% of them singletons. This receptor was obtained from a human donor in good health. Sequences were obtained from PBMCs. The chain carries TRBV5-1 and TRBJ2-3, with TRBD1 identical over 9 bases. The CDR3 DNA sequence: TGCGCCAGCAGCTTTATACAGGGGGCGGCCTCCACAGATACGCAGTATTTT. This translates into CASSFIQGAASTDTQYF.